What follows are 19 T cell receptor beta chains derived from one specimen sequenced in a study of T cell repertoires in cytomegalovirus infection. TCRdb itself ran the reads through MiXCR, one entry per CDR3 protein. Of about 360,000 distinct CDR3 sequences in the sample, about 35% were seen once. These receptors lack a known antigen. The sample in question was cultured PBMCs, obtained from culture after CMV antigen stimulation. The receptors shown here come from a human donor in good health (CMV status not recorded). Some clones in this sample may be carry-over from other donors' samples.

This clonotype was seen only a few times. The chain recombines TRBV7-9 with TRBJ1-3; 7 bases line up with TRBD1. Germline-derived CDR1 and CDR2 are SEHNR and FQNEAQ (reference sequence). This CDR3 has 16 residues. V was pared by 5 bases and J by 4 bases, with 11 bases of the junction left unmatched. The CDR3 region has the DNA TGTGCCAGCAGCCCATCGACAGGGAGTGGAGGAAACACCATATATTTT. It translates to CASSPSTGSGGNTIYF.

This sequence joins TRBV4-1 and TRBJ1-1; D gene unclear. The CDR3 has 13 amino acids. Germline V gene data show CDR1 as MGHRA and CDR2 as YSYEKL. The germline V and J ends were trimmed by 5 bases and 0 bases, with 7 bases remaining between them. CDR3 amino acids: CASSWFMNTEAFF. The CDR3 DNA follows: TGCGCCAGCAGCTGGTTTATGAACACTGAAGCTTTCTTT.

This clonotype occurred a few times. Written as DNA, the CDR3 is TGCGCCAGCAGACGACGAGTCGGAAGGACAGGGAAGGACGAGCAGTACGTC. Translation gives CASRRRVGRTGKDEQYV. The genes are TRBV23-1 and TRBJ2-7; 8 bases line up with TRBD1. TRBV23-1 has ORF status, its function being uncertain. The CDR3 sequence is 17 residues long. The junction had 18 bases not matched to a gene; V was cut back by 6 bases and J by 5 bases.

This sequence joins TRBV4-1 and TRBJ2-3; TRBD2 matches at 11 bases. The ends lost 0 bases at V and 6 bases at J; junction bases unmatched: 8. CDR1 MGHRA and CDR2 YSYEKL come from the germline V gene. The CDR3 is 17 amino acids. The CDR3 bases are TGCGCCAGCAGCCAAGATGGACTAGCGGGTGATCTGGATACGCAGTATTTT. It yields the protein CASSQDGLAGDLDTQYF.

The chain employs TRBV2 and TRBJ2-5; 14 nucleotides match TRBD2. The CDR3 spans 15 residues. Germline lookup yields CDR1 SNHLY and CDR2 FYNNEI. With V trimmed by 4 bases and J by 7 bases, 5 bases remained unmatched. CDR3 in DNA: TGTGCCAGCAGTGGACTAGCGGGAGGGTCTGGGACCCAGTACTTC. This encodes CASSGLAGGSGTQYF.

About this clonotype itself: The DNA is omitted, as the CDR3 cannot be located on it reliably, and the CDR3 follows TCRdb's listing. The chain couples TRBV28 to TRBJ2-1. The CDR3 sequence runs 12 residues, both termini included. The germline CDR1 and CDR2 sequences are MDHEN and SYDVKM. The CDR3 loop reads CASSSSATQQFF.

This clonotype came up a few times. The gene calls are TRBV12-3 or TRBV12-4 and TRBJ1-6; a weak D match, TRBD1 (5 bases). The V end was cut by 3 bases, the J end by 4 bases, with 7 bases between. CDR3 length equals 14 residues. The CDR3 here is CASSFRQYNSPLHF. The CDR3 DNA follows: TGTGCCAGCAGTTTTAGACAGTATAATTCACCCCTCCACTTT.

The rearrangement links TRBV4-3 to TRBJ2-3; 7 bases match TRBD1. With 2 bases clipped from V and 8 bases from J, the junction kept 4 bases outside the gene matches. Germline V gene data show CDR1 as LGHNA and CDR2 as YSLEER. This CDR3 spans 13 amino acids. This CDR3 is CASSQPDRATQYF. The CDR3 DNA reads TGCGCCAGCAGCCAACCAGACAGGGCTACGCAGTATTTT.

V is TRBV27 and J is TRBJ1-1, with TRBD1 as a possible D gene (5 bases). This CDR3 is 15 amino acids long. Germline lookup yields CDR1 MNHEY and CDR2 SMNVEV (reference sequence). The ends were cut back, 0 bases at V and 5 bases at J, with 13 bases in the middle. This CDR3 is CASSLSVLRGTEAFF. DNA of the CDR3: TGTGCCAGCAGTTTATCCGTCTTAAGGGGAACTGAAGCTTTCTTT.

The chain employs TRBV20-1 and TRBJ2-3; a possible D gene is TRBD1 (6 bases). Germline lookup yields CDR1 DFQATT and CDR2 SNEGSKA (reference sequence). Trimming cost V 6 bases and J 1 base, with 11 bases left between them. This CDR3 is 13 amino acids long. CDR3 DNA: TGCAGTGCCTGGGACACTCGCACAGATACGCAGTATTTT. As protein: CSAWDTRTDTQYF.

This clonotype was seen only a few times. The genes are TRBV12-3 or TRBV12-4 and TRBJ2-2; D gene ambiguous. V lost 7 bases and J lost 5, with 11 bases in between. The CDR3 has 13 residues. This chain's CDR3 is CASTPEWTGELFF. The CDR3, as DNA: TGTGCCAGCACCCCTGAGTGGACCGGGGAGCTGTTTTTT.

This clonotype was seen more than once but under ten times. The CDR3 coding sequence is TGTGCCAGCAGCCGCCCAGTGGAGACCCAGTACTTC. Residues: CASSRPVETQYF. The rearrangement joins TRBV5-6 to TRBJ2-5; D remains unclear. This CDR3 is 12 amino acids long. Trimming stripped 4 bases from V and 5 bases from J, with 9 bases between. Germline V gene data show CDR1 as SGHDT and CDR2 as YYEEEE.

Regarding this clonotype: Sequence at one end of the junction differs from germline and may be a read error. The V gene is TRBV5-4, the J gene TRBJ2-5; TRBD2 matches 7 bases. Germline-derived CDR1 and CDR2 are SGHNT and YYREEE (reference sequence). The CDR3 totals 13 residues. The CDR3 DNA reads as TGTGCCTGCAGTGGGGCGGGAGCAGAGACCCAGTACTTC. Residues: CACSGAGAETQYF.

The V call is TRBV19, the J call TRBJ1-5; D remains unclear. Germline V gene data show CDR1 as LNHDA and CDR2 as SQIVND (reference sequence). V lost 5 bases and J 5 bases, leaving 13 bases between the germline ends. This CDR3 contains 14 residues. CDR3 amino acids: CASSGPGWDQPQHF. The CDR3 DNA sequence: TGTGCCAGTAGTGGCCCCGGTTGGGATCAGCCCCAGCATTTT.

The chain carries TRBV30 and TRBJ1-6; D is unclear. Trimming took off 2 bases at V and 8 bases at J, with 13 bases between the two ends. The CDR3 is 14 residues long. Germline CDR1 GTSNPN, CDR2 SVGIG (reference sequence). CDR3 sequence: CAWSQRTGYSPLHF. The DNA for the CDR3 is TGTGCCTGGAGTCAAAGGACTGGATATTCACCCCTCCACTTT. The full variable domain, its missing parts supplied by reference TRBV30 and TRBJ1-6, is SQTIHQWPATLVQPVGSPLSLECTVEGTSNPNLYWYRQAAGRGLQLLFYSVGIGQISSEVPQNLSASRPQDRQFILSSKKLLLSDSGFYLCAWSQRTGYSPLHFGNGTRLTVT.

In its sample, this clonotype was seen a few times. The chain has TRBV7-3 and TRBJ2-3; unclear D gene. The CDR3 has 15 amino acids. Germline loops: CDR1 SGHTA, CDR2 FQGTGA. Between the trimmed V and J ends, which lost 3 bases and 0 bases, there was a span of 10 bases. The CDR3 region has the DNA TGTGCCAGCAGCTTCATTCATGCTAGCACAGATACGCAGTATTTT. Amino acids: CASSFIHASTDTQYF. The full variable domain, in which reference TRBV7-3 and TRBJ2-3 provide the parts outside the CDR3, is GAGVSQTPSNKVTEKGKYVELRCDPISGHTALYWYRQSLGQGPEFLIYFQGTGAADDSGLPNDRFFAVRPEGSVSTLKIQRTERGDSAVYLCASSFIHASTDTQYFGPGTRLTVL.

The V call is TRBV6-2 or TRBV6-3, the J call TRBJ2-7; perhaps TRBD2 as D (6 bases). Germline values: CDR1 MNHEY, CDR2 SVGEGT. This CDR3 spans 15 amino acids. Trimming took 0 bases from V and 6 from J, leaving 15 bases between them. The CDR3 loop reads CASSYSTSGDSEQYF. CDR3 DNA: TGTGCCAGCAGTTACTCGACTAGTGGTGACTCCGAGCAGTACTTC.

J is TRBJ2-5 and V is TRBV28; a possible D gene is TRBD1 (6 bases). CDR1 and CDR2 from the germline V gene are MDHEN and SYDVKM. V lost 7 bases, J lost 4 bases, and 13 bases lay in between. The CDR3 has 13 amino acids. CDR3 in amino acids: CASNTDSGETQYF. The CDR3 region has the DNA TGTGCCAGCAACACGGACAGTGGAGAGACCCAGTACTTC.

This clonotype appeared a few times. The rearrangement joins TRBV6-5 to TRBJ1-1; 9 bases agree with TRBD1. V was clipped by 6 bases and J by 1 base; unmatched bases: 9. The CDR3 contains 16 residues. The germline V gene has CDR1 MNHEY and CDR2 SVGAGI. The CDR3 sequence is CASSWDRVTANTEAFF. The CDR3 coding sequence is TGTGCCAGCAGCTGGGACAGGGTGACAGCGAACACTGAAGCTTTCTTT.